This TCR beta chain was identified in a study of radiotherapy plus CTLA-4 blockade in lung cancer. Chemo-refractory metastatic non-small-cell lung cancer patients were treated with focal radiation plus CTLA-4 blockade with ipilimumab. The CDR3 covers 14 residues. V was shortened by 4 bases and J by 5 bases, with 13 bases between the two germline ends. Germline V CDR1 and CDR2: MNHEY, SMNVEV (reference sequence). Generated by immunoSEQ multiplex PCR, the TCRdb table keeps only in-frame clones and is missing some. The sample comprises around 80,000 clones, roughly 79% of which are singletons, and 20% to 25% rests with the top ten.

The V gene is TRBV27, the J gene TRBJ2-3; D might be TRBD2 (5 bases). The clonotype was recovered from a human donor with non-small cell lung cancer whose response to radiotherapy plus ipilimumab could not be evaluated. Some clones in this sample may be carry-over from other donors' samples. The sequencing used peripheral blood, collected from a patient treated with radiotherapy plus ipilimumab. For the CDR3, the DNA is TGTGCCAGCAGTTCCGGGGTAGCCGGAGATACGCAGTATTTT. It yields the protein CASSSGVAGDTQYF.